The 19 T cell receptor beta chains presented below share a single source sample, sequenced in a study of shared clonotypes between healthy human individuals. Produced via immunoSEQ multiplex PCR; TCRdb's table is partial and in-frame only. Found here are fewer than 2.5 million clones, under 95% of them singletons; the top ten hold about 0.34%. The source material was naive CD4+ T cells from PBMCs. Stated subset: CD45RA+ positively selected. Every receptor here comes from a man aged 18 to 29 in good health. Some clones in this sample may be carry-over from other donors' samples.

V is TRBV10-3 and J is TRBJ2-2, with 8 bases aligning to TRBD2. The germline CDR1 and CDR2 sequences are ENHRY and SYGVKD. The CDR3 is made up of 14 amino acids. J lost 4 bases, V lost 8 bases, and 6 bases had no gene match. CDR3 sequence (DNA): TGTGCCATCCGGCTAGCGGGTGCCACCGGGGAGCTGTTTTTT. It is translated as CAIRLAGATGELFF.

A single count supports this clone. This chain connects TRBV15 to TRBJ2-2; possibly TRBD1 for D (7 bases). Germline loops: CDR1 LNHNV, CDR2 YYDKDF (reference sequence). There are 15 residues in the CDR3. The ends were cut back, 2 bases at V and 4 bases at J, with 11 bases in the middle. CDR3 nucleotides: TGTGCCACCAGCAGACTCCAGGGGGGCACCGGGGAGCTGTTTTTT. Translating gives CATSRLQGGTGELFF.

The genes are TRBV5-1 and TRBJ2-5; D not resolved. Deletions cut 3 bases from V and 2 bases from J, with 17 bases between. Per the germline V gene, CDR1 is SGHRS and CDR2 is YFSETQ. The CDR3 is 16 amino acids. The CDR3 sequence is CASSSPRLELQETQYF. CDR3 DNA sequence: TGCGCCAGCAGCTCACCTAGGTTAGAACTTCAAGAGACCCAGTACTTC. Full variable domain (missing parts from reference TRBV5-1 and TRBJ2-5): KAGVTQTPRYLIKTRGQQVTLSCSPISGHRSVSWYQQTPGQGLQFLFEYFSETQRNKGNFPGRFSGRQFSNSRSEMNVSTLELGDSALYLCASSSPRLELQETQYFGPGTRLLVL.

This sequence joins TRBV6-5 and TRBJ2-3; D tentatively fits TRBD1 or TRBD2 (6 bases each). With 5 bases removed from V and 3 bases from J, the gap between germline ends came to 12 bases. The V gene's germline CDR1 is MNHEY and CDR2 SVGAGI. The CDR3 spans 14 residues. The CDR3 DNA follows: TGTGCCAGCAGTATCACAGGGAGGACAGATACGCAGTATTTT. Its protein is CASSITGRTDTQYF.

This clone appeared a few times. The chain recombines TRBV12-2 with TRBJ1-1; TRBD1 is taken as the D call from the table, unchecked against the DNA. TRBV12-2 is a recognized pseudogene. CDR3 length: 16 residues. The CDR3 DNA sequence: TGTGCAAGTCGCTTGGCAAAACAGGGACGGTGGACTGAAGCTTTCTTT. Protein product: CASRLAKQGRWTEAFF.

V usage is TRBV2 and J usage is TRBJ2-1, with 11 bases fitting TRBD2. Germline V gene sequence: CDR1 SNHLY, CDR2 FYNNEI. Trimming took 4 bases from V and 7 from J; bases not matched to a gene: 6. The CDR3 has 15 residues. The CDR3 DNA sequence: TGTGCCAGCAGTGCGACTAGCGGGATAGCTAATGAGCAGTTCTTC. Translating gives CASSATSGIANEQFF. The variable domain in full, with the rest retrieved from reference TRBV2 and TRBJ2-1, is EPEVTQTPSHQVTQMGQEVILRCVPISNHLYFYWYRQILGQKVEFLVSFYNNEISEKSEIFDDQFSVERPDGSNFTLKIRSTKLEDSAMYFCASSATSGIANEQFFGPGTRLTVL.

The J gene is TRBJ2-7, the V gene TRBV5-6; 7 bases map to TRBD2. CDR1 and CDR2 from the germline V gene are SGHDT and YYEEEE. The CDR3 covers 13 residues. V lost 4 bases to trimming and J lost 4 bases; unmatched junction nucleotides: 5. CDR3 loop: CASSAGLGYEQYF. The DNA of the CDR3 is TGTGCCAGCAGCGCCGGACTAGGATACGAGCAGTACTTC.

This chain links TRBV7-3 with TRBJ2-2; possible D gene TRBD2, 6 bases. CDR3 size: 15 residues. Trimming shortened V by 6 bases and J by 5 bases, and 16 bases separated the two germline ends. The V gene's germline CDR1 is SGHTA and CDR2 FQGTGA. The CDR3 sequence is CASRPPGVGTGELFF. CDR3 bases: TGTGCCAGCAGACCCCCGGGAGTCGGGACCGGGGAGCTGTTTTTT.

The chain links TRBV25-1 to TRBJ2-2; 10 nucleotides match TRBD2. The length of the CDR3 is 16 residues. The germline CDR1 and CDR2 sequences are MGHDK and SYGVNS. V gave up 2 bases and J gave up 2 bases; unmatched junction bases: 2. In DNA, the CDR3 is TGTGCCAGCAGTGAACGGACTAGCGGAAACACCGGGGAGCTGTTTTTT. Translating gives CASSERTSGNTGELFF.

V is TRBV5-6 and J is TRBJ1-5; TRBD1 might be the D (6 bases). V shed 3 bases and J shed 5 bases, with 18 bases lying between them. This CDR3 is built from 16 residues. From germline, CDR1 is SGHDT and CDR2 YYEEEE. For the CDR3, the DNA is TGTGCCAGCAGCTCGAGCCTTGACAGGAACGATCAGCCCCAGCATTTT. Its protein product is CASSSSLDRNDQPQHF.

The V and J genes are TRBV19 and TRBJ2-7; perhaps TRBD1 as D (8 bases). V lost 4 bases, J lost 0 bases, and 16 bases lay in between. This CDR3 has 16 residues. CDR1 and CDR2 from the germline V gene are LNHDA and SQIVND (reference sequence). CDR3: CASSNGQGGDSYEQYF. Here the CDR3 DNA reads TGTGCCAGTAGTAATGGACAGGGAGGGGACTCCTACGAGCAGTACTTC. Full variable domain (outside the CDR3, taken from reference TRBV19 and TRBJ2-7): DGGITQSPKYLFRKEGQNVTLSCEQNLNHDAMYWYRQDPGQGLRLIYYSQIVNDFQKGDIAEGYSVSREKKESFPLTVTSAQKNPTAFYLCASSNGQGGDSYEQYFGPGTRLTVT.

This chain connects TRBV2 to TRBJ1-1, with D unresolved. Per the germline V gene, CDR1 is SNHLY and CDR2 is FYNNEI. This CDR3 contains 14 residues. The V end lost 4 bases, the J end lost 1 base, and 10 bases lay between the germline ends. CDR3 in DNA: TGTGCCAGCAGTGTTATAGGGAGGAACACTGAAGCTTTCTTT. It is translated as CASSVIGRNTEAFF.

This sequence joins TRBV5-1 and TRBJ2-5, with 8 bases fitting TRBD2. The CDR3 sequence is 14 residues long. V shed 4 bases and J 2 bases; nucleotides not matched to a gene: 4. CDR1 is SGHRS and CDR2 is YFSETQ in the germline V gene. This CDR3 is CASSQSGGQETQYF. As DNA, the CDR3 is TGCGCCAGCAGCCAAAGCGGGGGTCAAGAGACCCAGTACTTC. The full variable domain, completed using reference TRBV5-1 and TRBJ2-5, is KAGVTQTPRYLIKTRGQQVTLSCSPISGHRSVSWYQQTPGQGLQFLFEYFSETQRNKGNFPGRFSGRQFSNSRSEMNVSTLELGDSALYLCASSQSGGQETQYFGPGTRLLVL.

This chain connects TRBV6-5 to TRBJ2-5; D gene ambiguous. The CDR3 runs to 12 residues. V was shortened by 5 bases and J by 4 bases, with 8 bases between the two germline ends. Germline V gives CDR1 MNHEY, CDR2 SVGAGI. Here the CDR3 reads CASSTRTETQYF. The DNA of the CDR3 is TGTGCCAGCAGTACAAGGACAGAGACCCAGTACTTC.

The chain joins TRBV7-6 to TRBJ2-5; 11 bases line up with TRBD2. The CDR3 runs 17 residues. Trimming cost V 5 bases and J 5 bases; bases outside gene matches: 13. CDR1 and CDR2 (germline): SGHVS, FNYEAQ. The CDR3 DNA reads TGTGCCAGCAGCCAAGGTTCTACTAGCGGGAGCTGGGAGACCCAGTACTTC. It yields the protein CASSQGSTSGSWETQYF.

On this clone itself: Other DNA sequences in this specimen translate into the identical CDR3. The J gene is TRBJ2-7, the V gene TRBV6-6; unclear D gene. The CDR3 totals 14 residues. The germline V and J ends were trimmed by 0 bases and 1 base, with 7 bases remaining between them. From germline, CDR1 is MNHNY and CDR2 SVGAGI (reference sequence). CDR3 sequence: CASSYSAGSYEQYF. The CDR3 nucleotides are TGTGCCAGCAGTTACTCGGCCGGTTCCTACGAGCAGTACTTC.

The rearrangement joins TRBV28 to TRBJ1-1; a possible D gene is TRBD1 (5 bases). CDR1 and CDR2 from the germline V gene are MDHEN and SYDVKM. Trimming stripped 7 bases from V and 0 bases from J, with 9 bases between. The length of the CDR3 is 13 residues. Written as DNA, the CDR3 is TGTGCCAGCAAGGGGCGGGTGAACACTGAAGCTTTCTTT. Its translation is CASKGRVNTEAFF.

This clone was seen a few times. This chain connects TRBV30 to TRBJ2-1; 8 nucleotides match TRBD1. With 6 bases clipped from V and 9 bases from J, the junction kept 4 bases outside the gene matches. CDR1 GTSNPN and CDR2 SVGIG come from the germline V gene (reference sequence). The CDR3 is 11 amino acids. CDR3 DNA sequence: TGTGCCTGTACCACAGGGGGTGAGCAGTTCTTC. Translating it yields CACTTGGEQFF.

The gene calls are TRBV7-3 and TRBJ2-1; TRBD2 matches at 8 bases. Trimming cost V 2 bases and J 8 bases; bases outside gene matches: 8. In germline, CDR1 is SGHTA, CDR2 FQGTGA. The CDR3 covers 15 residues. DNA of the CDR3: TGTGCCAGCAGCTTATTAAGCGGGAGTGTCGATGAGCAGTTCTTC. Its translation: CASSLLSGSVDEQFF.